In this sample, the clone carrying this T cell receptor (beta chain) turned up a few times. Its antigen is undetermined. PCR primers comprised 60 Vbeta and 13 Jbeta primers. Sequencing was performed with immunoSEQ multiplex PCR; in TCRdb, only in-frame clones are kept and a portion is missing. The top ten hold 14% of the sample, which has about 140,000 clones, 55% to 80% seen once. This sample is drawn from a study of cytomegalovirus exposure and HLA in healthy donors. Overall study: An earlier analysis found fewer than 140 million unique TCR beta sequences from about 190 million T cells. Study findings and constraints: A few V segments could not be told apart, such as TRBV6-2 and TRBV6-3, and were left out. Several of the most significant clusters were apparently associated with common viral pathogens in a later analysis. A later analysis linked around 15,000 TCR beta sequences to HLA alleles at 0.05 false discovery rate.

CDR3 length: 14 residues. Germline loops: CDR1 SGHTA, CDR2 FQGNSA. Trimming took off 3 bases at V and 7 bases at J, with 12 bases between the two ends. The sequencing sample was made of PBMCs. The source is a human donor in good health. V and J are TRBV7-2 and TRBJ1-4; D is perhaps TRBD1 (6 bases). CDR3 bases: TGTGCCAGCAGCTTGGACCAGGGGATTGAAAAACTGTTTTTT. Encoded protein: CASSLDQGIEKLFF.